The 21 T cell receptor beta chains reported below all come from one sample, sequenced in a study of T cells in Graves' hyperthyroidism and ophthalmopathy. Authors of the study amplified TCR beta CDR3 regions from RNA transcripts. First-round RT-PCR of the TCR CDR3 relied on the HTBI primer set. TCRdb itself ran the multiplex PCR reads through MiXCR, one entry per CDR3 protein. This sample has 600,000 to 700,000 distinct CDR3 sequences; approximately 15% occur once, and the top ten carry 4.3%. The material sequenced was blood. Every receptor here comes from a middle-aged woman with Graves' ophthalmopathy.

In its sample, this clonotype was seen many times. The rearrangement joins TRBV6-5 to TRBJ2-2; D not certain. CDR3 length: 15 residues. V dropped 2 bases and J dropped 3 bases, with 10 bases sitting between them. Germline CDR1 is MNHEY and CDR2 is SVGAGI. DNA for the CDR3: TGTGCCAGCAGTTACAGAAGGTCAGACACCGGGGAGCTGTTTTTT. It translates to CASSYRRSDTGELFF.

This clonotype was picked up many times. The chain carries TRBV12-3 or TRBV12-4 and TRBJ2-5, with 9 bases matching TRBD2. The CDR3 length is 16 residues. With 4 bases clipped from V and 5 bases from J, the junction kept 11 bases outside the gene matches. The CDR3 DNA sequence: TGTGCCAGCAGTTCCTTTAGCGGGAGCGGCGGCGAGACCCAGTACTTC. Amino acid sequence: CASSSFSGSGGETQYF.

This clonotype has a count of ten or more. The V gene is TRBV19, the J gene TRBJ1-1; 8 nucleotides align to TRBD1. Germline-derived CDR1 and CDR2 are LNHDA and SQIVND (reference sequence). The CDR3 sequence is 14 residues long. The V gene end was trimmed by 6 bases and the J gene end by 6 bases; junction bases not matched to a gene: 9. The CDR3 sequence is CASSRGQGTAEAFF. The CDR3 region has the DNA TGTGCCAGTAGCCGCGGACAGGGAACTGCTGAAGCTTTCTTT.

This clonotype was counted at least ten times. The chain joins TRBV12-3 or TRBV12-4 to TRBJ2-3, with TRBD2 identical over 10 bases. CDR3 length: 15 residues. The V and J ends lost 6 bases and 7 bases, in that order; junction bases with no gene match: 10. CDR3 in amino acids: CASRLSSGRVNTQYF. The CDR3 nucleotides are TGTGCCAGCAGACTTTCTAGCGGGAGAGTGAATACGCAGTATTTT.

This clonotype was observed many times. V is TRBV7-2 and J is TRBJ2-5; D not certain. This CDR3 region has 11 residues. Trimming pared 5 bases from V and 5 bases from J, leaving 6 bases between. CDR1 and CDR2 from the germline V gene are SGHTA and FQGNSA. DNA of the CDR3: TGTGCCAGCAGCGTAGTCGAGACCCAGTACTTC. Amino acid sequence: CASSVVETQYF.

This clonotype appeared many times. V gene TRBV28 combines with J gene TRBJ1-2, with 9 bases fitting TRBD1. The CDR3 has 15 amino acids. V shed 7 bases and J 8 bases; nucleotides not matched to a gene: 14. Germline V gene data show CDR1 as MDHEN and CDR2 as SYDVKM. The CDR3 protein is CASITNRDRVKGYTF. The DNA of the CDR3 is TGTGCCAGCATTACCAACCGGGACAGGGTAAAAGGCTACACCTTC.

This clonotype was found a few times. The chain uses TRBV29-1 and TRBJ2-7; D is unresolved. This CDR3 spans 11 amino acids. With 4 bases removed from V and 3 bases from J, the gap between germline ends came to 7 bases. Germline CDR1 and CDR2: SQVTM and ANQGSEA. The DNA of the CDR3 is TGCAGCGTTGGGTCAAGCTACGAGCAGTACTTC. Its translation: CSVGSSYEQYF.

This clonotype showed up many times. V usage is TRBV5-1 and J usage is TRBJ1-5; 10 bases map to TRBD1. This CDR3 has 15 residues. The germline V gene encodes CDR1 SGHRS and CDR2 YFSETQ. J was trimmed by 6 bases and V by 4 bases; bases with no gene match: 7. CDR3 residues: CASSAGTGEGQPQHF. Here the CDR3 DNA reads TGCGCCAGCAGCGCGGGGACAGGGGAAGGTCAGCCCCAGCATTTT. Full variable domain (remainder filled in from reference TRBV5-1 and TRBJ1-5): KAGVTQTPRYLIKTRGQQVTLSCSPISGHRSVSWYQQTPGQGLQFLFEYFSETQRNKGNFPGRFSGRQFSNSRSEMNVSTLELGDSALYLCASSAGTGEGQPQHFGDGTRLSIL.

This clonotype has a count of ten or more. This chain links TRBV15 with TRBJ2-2, with a weak D call TRBD1 (5 bases). Trimming removed 0 bases from V and 3 bases from J, with 11 bases in between. The CDR3 covers 16 residues. Germline V gives CDR1 LNHNV, CDR2 YYDKDF (reference sequence). CDR3 sequence: CATSRDREDDTGELFF. CDR3 nucleotide sequence: TGTGCCACCAGCAGAGACAGGGAAGATGACACCGGGGAGCTGTTTTTT. The full variable domain, with the rest looked up from reference TRBV15 and TRBJ2-2, is DAMVIQNPRYQVTQFGKPVTLSCSQTLNHNVMYWYQQKSSQAPKLLFHYYDKDFNNEADTPDNFQSRRPNTSFCFLDIRSPGLGDTAMYLCATSRDREDDTGELFFGEGSRLTVL.

At least ten counts were recorded for this clonotype. The chain combines TRBV6-2 or TRBV6-3 with TRBJ1-5, with D possibly matching TRBD1 (5 bases). Germline values: CDR1 MNHEY, CDR2 SVGEGT. The CDR3 covers 16 residues. Trimming stripped 5 bases from V and 0 bases from J, with 14 bases between. The CDR3 protein is CASSANQGTSNQPQHF. The DNA of the CDR3 is TGTGCCAGCAGTGCAAATCAGGGAACTAGCAATCAGCCCCAGCATTTT.

This chain links TRBV28 with TRBJ1-1; D not resolved. This CDR3 spans 14 amino acids. Germline CDR1 is MDHEN and CDR2 is SYDVKM. V was clipped by 1 base and J by 7 bases, with 13 bases between them. CDR3 coding DNA: TGTGCCAGCAGTTTATTTCAAGGGAGTTATGAAGCTTTCTTT. This sequence encodes CASSLFQGSYEAFF. The variable domain in full, completed from reference TRBV28 and TRBJ1-1, reads DVKVTQSSRYLVKRTGEKVFLECVQDMDHENMFWYRQDPGLGLRLIYFSYDVKMKEKGDIPEGYSVSREKKERFSLILESASTNQTSMYLCASSLFQGSYEAFFGQGTRLTVV.

V gene TRBV5-1 combines with J gene TRBJ2-2; 7 bases agree with TRBD1. The CDR3 extends over 15 amino acids. Looked up from germline, CDR1 is SGHRS and CDR2 is YFSETQ. V dropped 5 bases and J dropped 0; count of bases not matched to a gene: 4. CDR3 residues: CASRQGSSNTGELFF. The CDR3 nucleotides are TGCGCCAGCAGACAGGGGAGTTCGAACACCGGGGAGCTGTTTTTT.

This clonotype was counted ten times or more. The rearrangement links TRBV20-1 to TRBJ1-1; D uncertain. The length of the CDR3 is 13 residues. Trimming stripped 5 bases from V and 1 base from J, with 11 bases between. Looked up from germline, CDR1 is DFQATT and CDR2 is SNEGSKA (reference sequence). CDR3 nucleotides: TGCAGTGCTCCCAGATGGGGGAACACTGAAGCTTTCTTT. Encoded protein: CSAPRWGNTEAFF.

At least ten counts were recorded for this clonotype. This chain links TRBV12-3 or TRBV12-4 with TRBJ2-7, with 7 bases fitting TRBD2. The CDR3 has 14 amino acids. With 5 bases clipped from V and 6 bases from J, the junction kept 10 bases outside the gene matches. This CDR3 is CASSPVPIAGEQYF. In DNA form, the CDR3 reads TGTGCCAGCAGTCCGGTGCCAATAGCGGGCGAGCAGTACTTC.

This clonotype was seen at least ten times. The chain has TRBV4-2 and TRBJ2-7, with a tentative D call TRBD2 (5 bases). V was cut by 0 bases and J by 1 base, with 19 bases left in between. Germline loops: CDR1 LGHNA, CDR2 YNFKEQ. CDR3 length: 18 residues. CDR3 sequence: CASSQDVSRGLDSYEQYF. The CDR3 DNA follows: TGTGCCAGCAGCCAAGATGTTTCAAGAGGGTTGGATTCCTACGAGCAGTACTTC.

In this sample, this clonotype turned up once. The V gene is TRBV29-1, the J gene TRBJ1-1; D uncertain. Trimming removed 0 bases at V and 3 bases at J, with 14 bases between. The CDR3 has 15 amino acids. The germline gives CDR1 SQVTM, CDR2 ANQGSEA. For the CDR3, the DNA is TGCAGCGTTGAAGATCTAAAGGGCACGGACACTGAAGCTTTCTTT. It yields the protein CSVEDLKGTDTEAFF.

V and J are TRBV20-1 and TRBJ1-5, with D possibly matching TRBD1 (5 bases). CDR3 length: 14 residues. V shed 3 bases and J shed 4 bases, with 13 bases lying between them. The V gene's germline CDR1 is DFQATT and CDR2 SNEGSKA (reference sequence). This CDR3 reads CSASAIGANQPQHF. CDR3 sequence (DNA): TGCAGTGCTAGCGCCATCGGGGCTAATCAGCCCCAGCATTTT.

V is TRBV18 and J is TRBJ2-2, with D perhaps being TRBD1 or TRBD2 (5 bases each). Germline V lookup: CDR1 KGHSH, CDR2 LQKENI. The CDR3 consists of 16 residues. V was trimmed by 6 bases and J by 1 base, leaving 15 bases between them. The CDR3 here is CASSYQDSGNTGELFF. CDR3 sequence (DNA): TGTGCCAGCTCGTACCAAGACAGCGGGAACACCGGGGAGCTGTTTTTT.

J is TRBJ2-7 and V is TRBV4-1; 11 positions agree with TRBD1. Germline CDR1 is MGHRA and CDR2 is YSYEKL. The junction had 5 bases not matched to a gene; V was cut back by 1 base and J by 0 bases. CDR3 size: 17 residues. The CDR3 DNA sequence: TGCGCCAGCAGCCAAGCCCAGGGGACAGGGGGCTCCTACGAGCAGTACTTC. Translation gives CASSQAQGTGGSYEQYF.

This clonotype showed up many times. V gene TRBV13 combines with J gene TRBJ2-7; unclear D gene. This CDR3 contains 14 residues. The V gene lost 0 bases and the J gene lost 1 base, with 7 bases spanning the gap. Per the germline V gene, CDR1 is PRHDT and CDR2 is FYEKMQ (reference sequence). As DNA, the CDR3 is TGTGCCAGCAGCTTAGGAGTGGCTTCCTACGAGCAGTACTTC. It translates to CASSLGVASYEQYF.

This clonotype occurred many times. CDR3 sequence: CASSVVHWDSCYGYTF. The CDR3 coding sequence is TGTGCCAGCAGCGTAGTTCATTGGGACAGTTGCTATGGCTACACCTTC. The chain links TRBV9 to TRBJ1-2; 7 bases are shared with TRBD1. The CDR3 spans 16 residues. Per germline, CDR1 SGDLS and CDR2 YYNGEE. The V gene end was trimmed by 0 bases and the J gene end by 4 bases; junction bases not matched to a gene: 9.